A single TCR beta chain is shown here with its context. As yet, its antigen is unknown. This sample is drawn from a study of CD8+ T cells in alopecia areata. On the study more broadly: Tofacitinib administration to treated patients was oral, at 5 to 10 mg twice daily. Tofacitinib therapy took 6 to 18 months; 6 months off drug came after.

General observations from the study: Higher clonality than in normal scalp was seen in lesional scalp, especially alopecia totalis/universalis.

Patients with alopecia areata provided lesional scalp punch biopsies as well as peripheral blood. Reverse transcribed after extraction, RNA yielded cDNA as the sequencing template. TCRdb keeps only in-frame clones here, not all; method: immunoSEQ multiplex PCR. The sample shows 150,000 or so clones, roughly 44% of them seen only once. This receptor was taken from a human donor with alopecia areata. The specimen was CD4+ T cells sorted from blood.

CDR3: CASSQPRTGGNEQYF. Written as DNA, the CDR3 is TGCGCCAGCAGCCAACCCAGGACAGGGGGCAACGAGCAGTACTTC. The J gene is TRBJ2-7, the V gene TRBV4-1, with 11 bases lining up with TRBD1. Germline CDR1 MGHRA, CDR2 YSYEKL. J lost 5 bases, V lost 2 bases, and 5 bases had no gene match. CDR3 length: 15 amino acids.